The rows below give T cell receptor beta chains drawn from one sample of a study of CD8+CD57+ T cells in acquired aplastic anemia. TCRdb called the reads again in MiXCR, with one record for every CDR3 protein. Among around 220,000 distinct CDR3 sequences listed, almost 50% were seen once. Material: sorted CD4+, CD8+, or CD8+CD57+ T cells (not recorded which) from PBMCs. The receptors shown here come from a human donor with aplastic anemia. Each CDR3 is given with its conserved first and last residue.

CDR3 length	V gene	CDR3 protein
15	TRBV5-1	CASSLVSGGADTQYF
14	TRBV7-2	CASSPGQGPPPLHF
14	TRBV9	CASSVGLYTYEQYF
12	TRBV6-1	CASRGTNEKLFF
16	TRBV20-1	CSARAWGGGGSDTQYF
13	TRBV20-1	CSARRTGMGTQYF
15	TRBV12-5	CASGPTGALGETQYF
13	TRBV3-1	CASSRVAVGTIYF
17	TRBV10-3	CAISDHGWDFSGNTIYF
18	TRBV7-9	CASRQGAPDSGNTGELFF
13	TRBV7-8	CAGSPRGNNERFF